The following is a TCR beta chain sequence with its context. No cognate antigen has been identified for it. No much larger clonotype is one base removed from it; base qualities were not supplied. The entry originates in a study of tumor-infiltrating lymphocytes in primary liver carcinoma (dated by TCRdb to about 2017). General notes on the study: Of the five patients, three men and two women aged 30 to 69 years, four had hepatocellular carcinoma and one had combined HCC and intrahepatic cholangiocarcinoma. The tumors of the five patients were staged as T1-T3 N0M0, with maximum diameters ranging from roughly 4 to 11 cm. Roughly 3.5 to 8 million productive TCRbeta reads were obtained per sample, and no significant difference in read depth was found between tissue types. For each liver tumor, the study sampled five regions along with adjacent normal tissue and blood, and applied TCRbeta repertoire sequencing, expression microarrays and whole-exome sequencing. A total of approximately 35 specimens from 5 patients, comprising approximately 25 tumor regions, 5 adjacent noncancerous liver tissues and 5 peripheral blood samples, were covered by TCRbeta repertoire sequencing. To link TCRbeta repertoire diversity to the local molecular phenotype, the 20 to 30 tumor region samples were profiled with Agilent mRNA microarrays. High reproducibility was observed for the technical replicate repertoires, with mean shared-clone rates approximately 0.9 and correlation coefficients above 0.95. The full study reports these points: Pairs of tumor regions showed greater repertoire overlap (mean roughly 36%) than tumor-adjacent pairs (approximately 17%) or tumor-blood pairs (roughly 15%), which is consistent with antigen-driven expansion. Only the TCR beta chain was sequenced, which likely underestimates true repertoire diversity because unpaired alpha chains were not captured. Comparison of CD4+ and CD8+ T cell repertoires was precluded by the use of bulk unsorted samples. With just four to six patients in the study, the authors point out that the findings should be validated in a larger study. Compared with blood, tumors had a significantly larger share of the repertoire taken up by the top 250 clones (p = 0.039). Only about 7.5-25% of top clones were found in all five regions of a tumor, suggesting spatial heterogeneity of tumor-infiltrating T cells.

V loses 2 bases at its end and J loses 5 bases; junction bases beyond the gene matches: 8. The CDR3 starts with the cysteine, ends with the phenylalanine, and has 15 residues. Just the 45-base CDR3 DNA is kept, in frame starting at base 1. CDR1 is given as LGHNA and CDR2 as YNFKEQ, both from the germline V gene. Total RNA and DNA were co-extracted from about 19-30 mg of bulk tissue with the AllPrep DNA/RNA mini kit, without cell sorting. About 5 patients with histopathologically diagnosed primary liver carcinoma underwent surgical resection in China between November 2015 and 2016. At the time of sampling, the patients had chronic HBV infection and had not received any treatment. Each tumor was sampled at five spatially separated regions: the superior, inferior, left-lateral and right-lateral poles and the tumor centre. Histological examination found more than 75% viable tumor cells in every tumor sample. Each fresh piece of tumor and adjacent tissue was cut in two, with one half stored in RNAlater at -80 degrees C and the other half sent for histology.

TCRbeta-specific cDNA was reverse-transcribed from 500 ng total RNA using a constant-region primer and ProtoScript II reverse transcriptase. TCRbeta libraries were built with three nested multiplex PCR rounds, a slightly modified ARM-PCR procedure. Multiplex TRBV1-TRBV30 forward primers and a Cbeta reverse primer were used in the first two PCR rounds, each of which was run for approximately 10 cycles. Sample barcodes and Illumina adapters were attached in a final 25-cycle PCR using Deep VentR polymerase. Amplicons of 200-500 bp were gel-purified with a QIAquick gel extraction kit before sequencing. TCRbeta amplicons were sequenced on an Illumina HiSeq 2500 with 250-bp paired-end reads. The authors' pipeline ran thus. To recover full CDR3 sequences, reads were quality-trimmed using Trimmomatic v0.33 and paired reads were then merged using FLASH v1.2.11. V, D and J germline segments were assigned to the rearranged TCRbeta sequences by MiGEC v1.2.1b. Clonotype statistics and Shannon-Wiener diversity indices were calculated with VDJtools v1.0.0. To reduce sampling bias, subsequent analyses other than the diversity analysis used only the 250 most abundant clonotypes in each sample. TCRdb cleaned the public reads at Q25 with fastp, built clones with MiXCR and kept in-frame beta chains. Each record represents a unique CDR3 protein, reported with the most common genes and DNA among its rows. Clone size and V and J calls follow TCRdb, not the original study. The table for this sample lists more than 95,000 distinct CDR3 sequences; 64% of them were counted only once. The top ten clones comprise 8.4% of the sample.

This TCR derives from a woman in her sixties or seventies with primary liver carcinoma and hepatitis B virus infection. Recombination joined TRBV4-2 with TRBJ2-7; TRBD1 matches 8 bases in the middle. The sequencing sample was made of liver tumor tissue from sampling region 3. This specimen's cell subset or site label, interpreted: tumor region T3, left-lateral pole. The CDR3 region: CASSQHQGAQDEQYF. DNA sequence: TGTGCCAGCAGCCAACATCAGGGGGCGCAAGACGAGCAGTACTTC.